This paragraph covers one T cell receptor (beta chain) sequence. These data are taken from a study of blood T cell repertoires in COVID-19. Study background: Spain, Italy and the United States supplied samples that represented acute and convalescent COVID-19.

Germline assignment: CDR1 LGHNA and CDR2 YNFKEQ. Trimming removed 5 bases at V and 9 bases at J, with 25 bases between. The CDR3 covers 16 residues. In the source study's methods: Amplification of reference gene primers provided the estimated nucleated cell counts. Some clones are missing from TCRdb's copy, which holds only in-frame ones; the method was immunoSEQ multiplex PCR. The DNA gave D and trimming, while V, J and clone size come from that table. This sample yields around 310,000 clones, of which nearly 90% are seen a single time; about 9.4% belongs to the top ten. Sequenced input: PBMCs or T cells enriched from blood (not recorded which). This TCR derives from a woman under 40 who had recovered from COVID-19. The genes are TRBV4-2 and TRBJ1-2, with D possibly matching TRBD1 (6 bases). The CDR3 spells CASSEFGGGGVSSYTF. CDR3 nucleotide sequence: TGTGCCAGCAGCGAGTTTGGCGGGGGCGGTGTTAGTAGCTACACCTTC.